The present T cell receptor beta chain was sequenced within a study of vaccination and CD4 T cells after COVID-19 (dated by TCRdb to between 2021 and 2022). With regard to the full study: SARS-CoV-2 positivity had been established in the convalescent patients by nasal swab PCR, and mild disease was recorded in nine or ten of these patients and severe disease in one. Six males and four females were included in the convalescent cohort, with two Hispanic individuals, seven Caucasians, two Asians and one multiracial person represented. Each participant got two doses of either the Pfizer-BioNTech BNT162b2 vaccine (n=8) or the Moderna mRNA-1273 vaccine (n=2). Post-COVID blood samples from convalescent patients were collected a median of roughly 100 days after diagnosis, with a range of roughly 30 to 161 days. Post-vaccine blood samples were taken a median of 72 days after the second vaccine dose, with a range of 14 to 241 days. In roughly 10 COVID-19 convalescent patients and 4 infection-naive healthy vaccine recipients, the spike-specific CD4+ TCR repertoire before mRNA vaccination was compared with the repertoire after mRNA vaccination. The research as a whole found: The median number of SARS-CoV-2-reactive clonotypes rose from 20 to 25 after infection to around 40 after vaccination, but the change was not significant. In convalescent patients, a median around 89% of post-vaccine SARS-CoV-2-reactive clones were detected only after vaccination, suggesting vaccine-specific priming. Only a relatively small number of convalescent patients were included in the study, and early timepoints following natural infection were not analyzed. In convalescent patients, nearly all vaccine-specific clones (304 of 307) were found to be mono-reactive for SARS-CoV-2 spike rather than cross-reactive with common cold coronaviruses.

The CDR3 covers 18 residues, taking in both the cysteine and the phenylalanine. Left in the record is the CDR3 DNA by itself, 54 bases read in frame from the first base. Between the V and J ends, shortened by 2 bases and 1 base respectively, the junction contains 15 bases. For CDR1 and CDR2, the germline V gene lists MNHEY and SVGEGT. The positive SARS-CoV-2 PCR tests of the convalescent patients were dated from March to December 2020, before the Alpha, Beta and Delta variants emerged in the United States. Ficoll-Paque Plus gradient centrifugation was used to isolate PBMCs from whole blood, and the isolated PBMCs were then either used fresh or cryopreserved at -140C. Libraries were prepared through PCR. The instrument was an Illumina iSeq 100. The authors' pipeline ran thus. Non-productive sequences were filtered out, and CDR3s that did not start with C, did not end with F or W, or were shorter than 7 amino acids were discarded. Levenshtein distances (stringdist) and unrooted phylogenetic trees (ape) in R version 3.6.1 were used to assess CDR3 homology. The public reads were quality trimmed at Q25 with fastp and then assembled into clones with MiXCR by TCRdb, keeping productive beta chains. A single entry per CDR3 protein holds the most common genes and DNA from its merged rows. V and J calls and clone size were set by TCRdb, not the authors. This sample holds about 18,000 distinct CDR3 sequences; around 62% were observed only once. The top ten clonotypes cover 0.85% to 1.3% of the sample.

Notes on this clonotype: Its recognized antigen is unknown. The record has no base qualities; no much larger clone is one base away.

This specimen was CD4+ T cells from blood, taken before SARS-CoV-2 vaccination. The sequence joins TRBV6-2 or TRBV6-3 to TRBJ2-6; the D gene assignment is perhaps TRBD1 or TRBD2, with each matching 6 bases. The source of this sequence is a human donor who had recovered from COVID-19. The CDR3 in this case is CASSYLRGGGSGANVLTF. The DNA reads TGTGCCAGCAGTTACCTCAGGGGAGGTGGTTCTGGGGCCAACGTCCTGACTTTC.